A single sample gave rise to the 23 T cell receptor beta chains below, sequenced in a study of shared clonotypes between healthy human individuals. The repertoire was sequenced with immunoSEQ multiplex PCR; TCRdb's copy has only in-frame clones and lacks some. The sample has more than 900,000 clones, around 82% seen once. Sequencing was done on a sample of memory CD4+ T cells from PBMCs. The subset denotes: CD45RA-negative fraction. These receptors were collected from a man between 18 and 29 years old in good health. Some clones in this sample may be carry-over from other donors' samples.

Points on this clone: A single base separates this from a much larger clone, so it may be a read error. Distinct nucleotide sequences in the sample also encode this CDR3. The rearrangement links TRBV25-1 to TRBJ2-6; D uncertain. CDR1 is MGHDK, CDR2 SYGVNS, per germline. The V end was cut by 4 bases, the J end by 3 bases, with 1 base between. The length of the CDR3 is 12 residues. CDR3 residues: CASSVGANVLTF. In nucleotides, the CDR3 is TGTGCCAGCAGTGTTGGGGCCAACGTCCTGACTTTC.

Worth noting for this clone: A much larger clone lies one base from this, so it may be a read error. The CDR3 spells CAWSGGPAWSDTQYF. The CDR3 bases are TGTGCCTGGAGTGGAGGACCAGCGTGGTCTGATACGCAGTATTTT. This chain uses TRBV30 with TRBJ2-3; D gene uncertain. The CDR3 has 15 amino acids. Germline V lookup: CDR1 GTSNPN, CDR2 SVGIG (reference sequence). V gave up 1 base and J gave up 6 bases, with 17 bases separating them.

The chain joins TRBV18 to TRBJ1-2, with 12 bases that match TRBD1. The CDR3 runs to 16 residues. From germline, CDR1 is KGHSH and CDR2 LQKENI. The J segment lost 6 bases and the V segment lost 1 base, leaving 6 bases of the junction unmatched. The CDR3 loop reads CASSPLPGQGANGYTF. The CDR3 DNA reads as TGTGCCAGCTCACCACTCCCGGGACAGGGGGCTAATGGCTACACCTTC.

V is TRBV28 and J is TRBJ2-5; D unresolved. V gave up 6 bases and J gave up 1 base, with 9 bases separating them. CDR3 size: 13 residues. From germline, CDR1 is MDHEN and CDR2 SYDVKM. In DNA form, the CDR3 reads TGTGCCAGCAGGGATGTGTTCCAAGAGACCCAGTACTTC. Residues: CASRDVFQETQYF.

V usage is TRBV5-4 and J usage is TRBJ2-1; D remains unclear. V lost 0 bases and J 1 base, leaving 8 bases between the germline ends. Germline-derived CDR1 and CDR2 are SGHNT and YYREEE (reference sequence). The CDR3 spans 15 residues. CDR3 nucleotides: TGTGCCAGCAGCTTGGTTCCCGGTTCCTACAATGAGCAGTTCTTC. This sequence encodes CASSLVPGSYNEQFF.

The V call is TRBV28, the J call TRBJ2-7; 12 bases line up with TRBD2. The ends lost 7 bases at V and 5 bases at J; junction bases unmatched: 9. Germline values: CDR1 MDHEN, CDR2 SYDVKM. The CDR3 consists of 15 residues. CDR3 sequence reads: CASNFRTSGTHEQYF. The CDR3 DNA is TGTGCCAGCAACTTTAGGACTAGCGGGACCCACGAGCAGTACTTC.

This clone has just a few counts. The same CDR3 arises from other DNA sequences in this sample as well. As DNA, the CDR3 is TGTGCCAGCAGTTGGGACAGAGATAGCAATCAGCCCCAGCATTTT. This gives the protein CASSWDRDSNQPQHF. The chain has TRBV28 and TRBJ1-5; TRBD1 matches at 7 bases. The ends lost 4 bases at V and 0 bases at J; junction bases unmatched: 3. Germline V CDR1 and CDR2: MDHEN, SYDVKM. This CDR3 region has 15 residues.

The chain links TRBV7-2 to TRBJ1-2, with 7 bases fitting TRBD1. Germline-derived CDR1 and CDR2 are SGHTA and FQGNSA. The CDR3 loop spans 14 amino acids. After removal of 5 bases from V and 4 bases from J, the junction contained 7 bases not matched to a gene. CDR3 DNA sequence: TGTGCCAGCAGCCCGGGACAGACTTTCTATGGCTACACCTTC. As protein: CASSPGQTFYGYTF.

The chain carries TRBV4-3 and TRBJ2-3; maybe TRBD2 (6 bases). CDR3 length: 16 residues. Germline V gene sequence: CDR1 LGHNA, CDR2 YSLEER. V was clipped by 0 bases and J by 5 bases, with 15 bases between them. CDR3 sequence reads: CASSQEGTRRGDTQYF. As DNA, the CDR3 is TGCGCCAGCAGCCAAGAAGGAACGCGGAGGGGAGATACGCAGTATTTT.

The V gene is TRBV28, the J gene TRBJ2-7, with 8 bases identical to TRBD2. CDR1 is MDHEN, CDR2 SYDVKM, per germline. The V gene end was trimmed by 2 bases and the J gene end by 6 bases; junction bases not matched to a gene: 12. This CDR3 spans 16 amino acids. CDR3 in amino acids: CASSLPPGLEASEQYF. The CDR3, as DNA: TGTGCCAGCAGTTTACCCCCGGGACTAGAGGCTTCCGAGCAGTACTTC. The full variable domain, rest sourced from reference TRBV28 and TRBJ2-7, is DVKVTQSSRYLVKRTGEKVFLECVQDMDHENMFWYRQDPGLGLRLIYFSYDVKMKEKGDIPEGYSVSREKKERFSLILESASTNQTSMYLCASSLPPGLEASEQYFGPGTRLTVT.

The genes are TRBV18 and TRBJ1-5; 10 bases line up with TRBD1. Per germline, CDR1 KGHSH and CDR2 LQKENI. The CDR3 is 15 amino acids. J gave up 6 bases and V 1 base, and 3 bases lay outside the gene matches. The CDR3, as DNA: TGTGCCAGCTCACCACTGGGACAGGGGATTCAGCCCCAGCATTTT. Protein: CASSPLGQGIQPQHF.

V usage is TRBV7-6 and J usage is TRBJ2-2, with unresolved D. The CDR3 runs 14 residues. The ends were cut back, 8 bases at V and 2 bases at J, with 12 bases in the middle. Germline CDR1 and CDR2: SGHVS and FNYEAQ. The CDR3 reads CASGTTSNTGELFF. Written as DNA, the CDR3 is TGTGCCAGCGGAACTACGTCAAACACCGGGGAGCTGTTTTTT.

This clone was detected only once. The chain has TRBV20-1 and TRBJ2-1, with 8 nucleotides matching TRBD1. The junction had 7 bases not matched to a gene; V was cut back by 8 bases and J by 10 bases. Germline CDR1 is DFQATT and CDR2 is SNEGSKA (reference sequence). CDR3 length: 11 amino acids. The CDR3 DNA reads TGCAGTAATGGACAGGGTGAAGAGCAGTTCTTC. As protein: CSNGQGEEQFF.

A few counts support this clone. V gene TRBV5-1 combines with J gene TRBJ2-2; the D is unclear. CDR1 is SGHRS, CDR2 YFSETQ, per germline. V gave up 1 base and J gave up 0 bases, with 7 bases separating them. The CDR3 is 15 amino acids. CDR3 bases: TGCGCCAGCAGCTTGTTGCAGACGAACACCGGGGAGCTGTTTTTT. Translation: CASSLLQTNTGELFF. The variable domain in full, with the rest retrieved from reference TRBV5-1 and TRBJ2-2, is KAGVTQTPRYLIKTRGQQVTLSCSPISGHRSVSWYQQTPGQGLQFLFEYFSETQRNKGNFPGRFSGRQFSNSRSEMNVSTLELGDSALYLCASSLLQTNTGELFFGEGSRLTVL.

The genes are TRBV27 and TRBJ2-6, with TRBD2 matching 9 bases. Germline V gene lookup returns CDR1 MNHEY and CDR2 SMNVEV (reference sequence). The CDR3 contains 17 residues. After removal of 1 base from V and 2 bases from J, the junction contained 3 bases not matched to a gene. CDR3 DNA sequence: TGTGCCAGCAGTTTATGGTCTAGCGGGACTGGGGCCAACGTCCTGACTTTC. Amino acids: CASSLWSSGTGANVLTF.

The chain employs TRBV5-1 and TRBJ2-3; D unclear. The V end was cut by 0 bases, the J end by 6 bases, with 11 bases between. The CDR3 has 14 amino acids. Germline CDR1 is SGHRS and CDR2 is YFSETQ. The CDR3 protein is CASSLGALADTQYF. In nucleotides, the CDR3 is TGCGCCAGCAGCTTGGGGGCCCTCGCCGATACGCAGTATTTT.

This clone was detected a few times. The sample holds other DNA sequences that translate to the same CDR3. The chain joins TRBV5-6 to TRBJ1-4; no clear D gene. Per the germline V gene, CDR1 is SGHDT and CDR2 is YYEEEE. The CDR3 runs 13 residues. V gave up 4 bases and J gave up 8 bases, with 12 bases separating them. CDR3 in DNA: TGTGCCAGCAGCCTATGGACGGCCGAAAAACTGTTTTTT. The encoded protein is CASSLWTAEKLFF.

The V and J genes are TRBV25-1 and TRBJ2-7; D could derive from TRBD1 or TRBD2 (5 bases each). The CDR3 length is 12 residues. V lost 2 bases and J 11 bases, leaving 13 bases between the germline ends. Germline values: CDR1 MGHDK, CDR2 SYGVNS. In DNA form, the CDR3 reads TGTGCCAGCAGTGAAGGGACGAGCCCTAAGTACTTC. Its translation is CASSEGTSPKYF.

This chain uses TRBV7-3 with TRBJ2-2; D may be TRBD2 (5 bases). CDR1 is SGHTA and CDR2 is FQGTGA in the germline V gene. The CDR3 contains 15 residues. V lost 5 bases and J lost 5, with 15 bases in between. The CDR3 is CASSPRTDPTGELFF. The DNA of the CDR3 is TGTGCCAGCAGCCCCCGGACTGATCCAACCGGGGAGCTGTTTTTT.

The rearrangement uses TRBV4-2 and TRBJ2-7, with 7 bases fitting TRBD1. The CDR3 consists of 14 residues. J gave up 2 bases and V 2 bases, and 3 bases lay outside the gene matches. Germline V gives CDR1 LGHNA, CDR2 YNFKEQ. The CDR3 is CASSQLGQAYEQYF. The CDR3 DNA reads TGTGCCAGCAGCCAACTCGGACAGGCCTACGAGCAGTACTTC.

V gene TRBV2 combines with J gene TRBJ2-1, with a weak D call TRBD2 (6 bases). The CDR3 spans 14 residues. Germline V lookup: CDR1 SNHLY, CDR2 FYNNEI. V gave up 6 bases and J gave up 5 bases, with 14 bases separating them. The CDR3 DNA sequence: TGTGCCAGCAGGCGGGACTCCCAAAACAATGAGCAGTTCTTC. Translation gives CASRRDSQNNEQFF.

This clone has a single count. V usage is TRBV7-9 and J usage is TRBJ2-3; TRBD2 aligns across 8 bases. This CDR3 spans 14 amino acids. Looked up from germline, CDR1 is SEHNR and CDR2 is FQNEAQ (reference sequence). V dropped 5 bases and J dropped 4; count of bases not matched to a gene: 5. The CDR3 reads CASSPRGGPDTQYF. For the CDR3, the DNA is TGTGCCAGCAGCCCCCGGGGGGGACCAGATACGCAGTATTTT.

V and J are TRBV6-6 and TRBJ1-4; tentatively, D is TRBD1 (5 bases). V was cut by 2 bases and J by 0 bases, with 10 bases left in between. The CDR3 spans 16 residues. Per the germline V gene, CDR1 is MNHNY and CDR2 is SVGAGI (reference sequence). CDR3 coding DNA: TGTGCCAGCAGTTACGGAGGGGAAGCAACTAATGAAAAACTGTTTTTT. Its translation is CASSYGGEATNEKLFF.